This T cell receptor (beta chain) is drawn from a study of siplizumab effects on memory and regulatory T cells. The data were produced by immunoSEQ multiplex PCR, yet TCRdb's version contains in-frame clones alone and is incomplete. The sample has 100,000 or so clones, approximately 90% seen once. This clone was recorded only once. Other DNA sequences from this sample encode an identical CDR3 as well. Germline V gene sequence: CDR1 SGHNT, CDR2 YYREEE (reference sequence). The V segment lost 4 bases and the J segment 5 bases; nucleotides outside the gene matches: 6. CDR3 length: 14 amino acids. The chain is built from TRBV5-4 and TRBJ2-5; TRBD1 agrees at 9 bases. This clonotype originated in a human donor in good health. Sample: CD4+ T cells sorted from blood. CDR3 sequence: CASSPTGGRETQYF. CDR3 nucleotides: TGTGCCAGCAGCCCAACAGGGGGCCGGGAGACCCAGTACTTC.